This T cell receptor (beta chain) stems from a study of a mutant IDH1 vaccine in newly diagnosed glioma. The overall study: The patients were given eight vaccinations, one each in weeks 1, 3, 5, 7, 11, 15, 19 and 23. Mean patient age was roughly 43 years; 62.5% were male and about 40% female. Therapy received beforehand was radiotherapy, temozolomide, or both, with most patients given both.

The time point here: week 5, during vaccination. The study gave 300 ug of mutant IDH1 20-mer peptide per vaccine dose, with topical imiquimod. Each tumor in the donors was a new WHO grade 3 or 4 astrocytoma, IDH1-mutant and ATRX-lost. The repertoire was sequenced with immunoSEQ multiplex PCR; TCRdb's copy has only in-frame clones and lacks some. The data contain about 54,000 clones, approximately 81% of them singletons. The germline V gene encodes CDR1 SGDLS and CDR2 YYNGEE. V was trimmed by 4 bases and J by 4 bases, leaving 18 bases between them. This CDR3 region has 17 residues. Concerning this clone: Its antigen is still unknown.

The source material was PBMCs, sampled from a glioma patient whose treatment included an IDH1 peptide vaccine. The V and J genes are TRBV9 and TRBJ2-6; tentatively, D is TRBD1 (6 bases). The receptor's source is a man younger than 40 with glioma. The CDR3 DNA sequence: TGTGCCAGCAGCCAAGGCATGGGGGCGCTCGGGGCCAACGTCCTGACTTTC. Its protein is CASSQGMGALGANVLTF.